This TCR beta chain was recovered during a study of regulatory T cells in long-lasting Graves disease. Findings and caveats of the study: New patients shared some 980 public clonotypes, and persistent patients shared more, with fewer than 3,500. When disease was persistent, TRBV28, TRBJ1-2 and TRBJ2-5 were the favored segments.

For TCR beta, libraries came from iRepertoire HTBI primers and Arm-PCR of CDR3 regions. TCRdb redid the calling of the multiplex PCR reads with MiXCR, one entry per CDR3 protein. This table has about 310,000 distinct CDR3 sequences, more than 20% appearing once. Of note for this clonotype: Its antigen is still unknown.

Germline lookup yields CDR1 MGHDK and CDR2 SYGVNS. With 8 bases removed from V and 5 bases from J, the gap between germline ends came to 10 bases. The length of the CDR3 is 11 residues. Time point in this sample: persistent/refractory GD, antithyroid drugs over 5 years with positive TRAb. The TCR library was prepared using RNA isolated from PBMCs. Peripheral blood, around 9.9 milliliters per patient, was collected in EDTA tubes. The sample in question was peripheral blood mononuclear cells (PBMCs), obtained when the disease was refractory, from a patient treated with antithyroid drugs. The receptor was isolated from a female donor with Graves disease. This chain uses TRBV25-1 with TRBJ2-7, with no clear D. The CDR3 coding sequence is TGTGCCAGCGAAATAAACAACGAGCAGTACTTC. Translated, it gives CASEINNEQYF.